This T cell receptor beta chain was sequenced in a study of molecular identifiers for immune sequencing clone quantification. Looking at the study overall: In replicates, RNA taken from around 20,000 or 100,000 naive CD8 cells was divided five ways, and four portions underwent sequencing. General study points: Whereas clones above 20 RNA copies held under 1% of naive-cell molecules, they held over 97% of effector molecules.

TCRdb ran MiXCR on the PCR reads and lists one entry per CDR3 protein. Among 90,000 or so distinct CDR3 sequences listed, 25% were seen once. V shed 3 bases and J 8 bases; nucleotides not matched to a gene: 5. CDR3 length equals 13 residues. Germline-derived CDR1 and CDR2 are SGDLS and YYNGEE. Points on this clonotype: What it binds is unknown.

The source of this sequence is a human donor in good health. Some libraries in this study had Jurkat cell RNA spiked in. Source material: naive CD8+ T cells from blood, with Jurkat cell RNA spiked in. Regarding subset: FACS-sorted CD8+CD4-CCR7+CD45RA+ naive T cells. This chain uses TRBV9 with TRBJ1-2, with 9 bases matching TRBD1. CDR3 in amino acids: CASSGDRVYGYTF. The CDR3, as DNA: TGTGCCAGCAGCGGGGACAGGGTTTACGGCTACACCTTC.